The T cell receptor (beta chain) described here comes from a study of T cell responses to AZD1222 COVID-19 vaccine. Overall study results and limits: Two AZD1222 administrations were followed by greater Spike-specific TCR breadth and depth.

Sequencing used immunoSEQ multiplex PCR; TCRdb keeps in-frame clones, though not all of them. The data show under 150,000 clones, with about 93% seen just once and 0.91% held by the top ten. V shed 0 bases and J shed 7 bases, with 15 bases lying between them. The CDR3 loop spans 16 amino acids. Germline V lookup: CDR1 MGHRA, CDR2 YSYEKL. On this clone: Its specificity is unknown.

This chain links TRBV4-1 with TRBJ1-4; D ambiguous. This receptor was identified in an adult in good health. The specimen was peripheral blood, collected on day 0 of AZD1222 vaccination. DNA for the CDR3: TGCGCCAGCAGCCAAGACGCAAGGGCGGATGGTGAAAAACTGTTTTTT. Amino acids: CASSQDARADGEKLFF.